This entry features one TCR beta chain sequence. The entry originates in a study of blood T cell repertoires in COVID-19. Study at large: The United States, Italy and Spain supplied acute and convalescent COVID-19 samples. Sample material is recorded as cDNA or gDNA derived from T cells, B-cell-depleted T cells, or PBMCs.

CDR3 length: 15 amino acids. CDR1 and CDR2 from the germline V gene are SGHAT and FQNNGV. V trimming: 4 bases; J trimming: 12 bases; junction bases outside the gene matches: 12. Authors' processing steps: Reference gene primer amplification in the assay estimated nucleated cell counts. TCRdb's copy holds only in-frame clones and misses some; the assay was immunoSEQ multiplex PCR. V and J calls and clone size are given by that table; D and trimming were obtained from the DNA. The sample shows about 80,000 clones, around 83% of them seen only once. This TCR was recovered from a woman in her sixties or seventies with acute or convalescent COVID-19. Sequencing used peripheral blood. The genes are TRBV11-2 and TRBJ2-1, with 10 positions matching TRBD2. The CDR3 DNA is TGTGCCAGCAGCTGGACCGATCTAGCGGGAGAAGGGCAGTTCTTC. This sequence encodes CASSWTDLAGEGQFF.